Presented here are 24 T cell receptor beta chains from one specimen sequenced in a study of T cells of healthy individuals. TCRdb reprocessed the 5' RACE reads via MiXCR and lists one record per CDR3 protein. In the table there are 55,000 to 65,000 distinct CDR3 sequences, about a sixth of which are singletons. These receptors came from a human donor in good health.

The V and J genes are TRBV18 and TRBJ2-1; a weak D match, TRBD2 (6 bases). V lost 0 bases, J lost 0 bases, and 21 bases lay in between. From germline, CDR1 is KGHSH and CDR2 LQKENI. CDR3 length: 20 residues. The CDR3 coding sequence is TGTGCCAGCTCACCACCGGCCCTAGCGAGAAAACCTAGCTCCTACAATGAGCAGTTCTTC. Protein sequence: CASSPPALARKPSSYNEQFF.

The chain links TRBV12-5 to TRBJ2-1, with 10 bases aligning to TRBD2. V dropped 6 bases and J dropped 6; count of bases not matched to a gene: 8. CDR1 is LGHNT, CDR2 FRNRAP, per germline. The CDR3 totals 15 residues. CDR3 nucleotides: TGTGCTAGTGGATCTAGCGGGAGTTTCTTCAATGAGCAGTTCTTC. Residues: CASGSSGSFFNEQFF.

In its sample, this clonotype was seen many times. The chain employs TRBV12-5 and TRBJ2-7; D gene unclear. CDR3 length: 13 residues. Germline assignment: CDR1 LGHNT and CDR2 FRNRAP. Deletions cut 3 bases from V and 3 bases from J, with 9 bases between. The CDR3 DNA is TGTGCTAGTGGTTTCATGACCAGCTACGAGCAGTACTTC. Translation gives CASGFMTSYEQYF. Full variable domain (rest looked up from reference TRBV12-5 and TRBJ2-7): DARVTQTPRHKVTEMGQEVTMRCQPILGHNTVFWYRQTMMQGLELLAYFRNRAPLDDSGMPKDRFSAEMPDATLATLKIQPSEPRDSAVYFCASGFMTSYEQYFGPGTRLTVT.

This clonotype was seen repeatedly, ten times or more. The chain recombines TRBV4-1 with TRBJ1-1, with D unclear. This CDR3 region has 14 residues. V was trimmed by 5 bases and J by 10 bases, leaving 20 bases between them. From germline, CDR1 is MGHRA and CDR2 YSYEKL. The CDR3 sequence: CASSTAGRAKGAFF. The DNA for the CDR3 is TGCGCCAGCAGCACGGCGGGTAGAGCCAAGGGAGCTTTCTTT.

This chain joins TRBV11-2 and TRBJ1-6; D is uncertain. This CDR3 contains 16 residues. Trimming cost V 0 bases and J 6 bases, with 12 bases left between them. CDR1 is SGHAT, CDR2 FQNNGV, per germline. CDR3 amino acids: CASSLDPYSSNSPLHF. CDR3 bases: TGTGCCAGCAGCTTAGATCCGTACAGTTCTAATTCACCCCTCCACTTT. Full variable domain (remainder filled in from reference TRBV11-2 and TRBJ1-6): EAGVAQSPRYKIIEKRQSVAFWCNPISGHATLYWYQQILGQGPKLLIQFQNNGVVDDSQLPKDRFSAERLKGVDSTLKIQPAKLEDSAVYLCASSLDPYSSNSPLHFGNGTRLTVT.

A few counts support this clonotype. V and J are TRBV5-1 and TRBJ2-7, with TRBD2 matching over 9 bases. The CDR3 runs to 13 residues. V lost 6 bases to trimming and J lost 7 bases; unmatched junction nucleotides: 8. Looked up from germline, CDR1 is SGHRS and CDR2 is YFSETQ. CDR3 DNA: TGCGCCAGCAACCTGGCGGGAGGGCGGGAGCAGTACTTC. This encodes CASNLAGGREQYF.

The chain has TRBV20-1 and TRBJ1-2, with D possibly matching TRBD1 (5 bases). The CDR3 is made up of 14 amino acids. Trimming took 6 bases from V and 1 from J, leaving 15 bases between them. The germline V gene has CDR1 DFQATT and CDR2 SNEGSKA (reference sequence). The CDR3 reads CSAPGTSNNYGYTF. As DNA, the CDR3 is TGCAGTGCCCCGGGGACCTCTAATAACTATGGCTACACCTTC.

This chain uses TRBV7-9 with TRBJ2-7, with D tentatively TRBD2 (5 bases). The CDR3 length is 12 residues. V shed 2 bases and J shed 7 bases, with 9 bases lying between them. CDR1 SEHNR and CDR2 FQNEAQ come from the germline V gene (reference sequence). For the CDR3, the DNA is TGTGCCAGCAGCTTAAGTGAGGGTGAGCAGTACTTC. It is translated as CASSLSEGEQYF.

This clonotype was observed a handful of times. This chain's CDR3 is CASSQDREEETQYF. CDR3 nucleotide sequence: TGTGCCAGCAGCCAAGACCGGGAAGAAGAGACCCAGTACTTC. The chain has TRBV4-2 and TRBJ2-5; a possible D gene is TRBD2 (5 bases). The V end lost 0 bases, the J end lost 3 bases, and 8 bases lay between the germline ends. This CDR3 comprises 14 residues. Germline assignment: CDR1 LGHNA and CDR2 YNFKEQ.

The sample holds many counts of this clonotype. The chain employs TRBV20-1 and TRBJ2-5; D may be TRBD2 (6 bases). V lost 5 bases, J lost 5 bases, and 12 bases lay in between. Germline CDR1 reads DFQATT; CDR2 reads SNEGSKA (reference sequence). This CDR3 is built from 12 residues. The CDR3 spells CSAQRARETQYF. As DNA, the CDR3 is TGCAGTGCTCAGCGGGCCCGGGAGACCCAGTACTTC.

This clonotype has more than one count but fewer than ten. The rearrangement uses TRBV5-1 and TRBJ2-2; weak D call: TRBD2 (6 bases). This CDR3 comprises 15 residues. CDR1 is SGHRS and CDR2 is YFSETQ in the germline V gene. Trimming removed 3 bases at V and 6 bases at J, with 15 bases between. CDR3 nucleotide sequence: TGCGCCAGCAGCTGGGACTCCCTAGGCCCCGGGGAGCTGTTTTTT. This translates into CASSWDSLGPGELFF.

This clonotype came up many times. J is TRBJ2-5 and V is TRBV12-3 or TRBV12-4, with 13 bases fitting TRBD2. The CDR3 length is 15 residues. Trimming cost V 5 bases and J 5 bases; bases outside gene matches: 5. The CDR3 coding sequence is TGTGCCAGCAGTCCGGGACTAGCGGGGACGGAGACCCAGTACTTC. This encodes CASSPGLAGTETQYF.

This clonotype was found a few times. The chain employs TRBV29-1 and TRBJ1-1, with 9 positions matching TRBD1. The CDR3 runs to 14 residues. The V and J ends lost 7 bases and 2 bases, in that order; junction bases with no gene match: 8. Germline CDR1 reads SQVTM; CDR2 reads ANQGSEA. The CDR3, as DNA: TGCAGCGGGTCGACAGGGGGACAAAACACTGAAGCTTTCTTT. This translates into CSGSTGGQNTEAFF.

V gene TRBV4-1 combines with J gene TRBJ1-1; D is undetermined. The CDR3 covers 14 residues. Per the germline V gene, CDR1 is MGHRA and CDR2 is YSYEKL. V was shortened by 1 base and J by 2 bases, with 8 bases between the two germline ends. CDR3 sequence reads: CASSQVEGNTEAFF. The CDR3 nucleotides read TGCGCCAGCAGCCAAGTGGAGGGAAACACTGAAGCTTTCTTT.

This clonotype was found a few times. The rearrangement links TRBV27 to TRBJ1-2; 7 nucleotides align to TRBD1. The CDR3 totals 12 residues. Trimming removed 10 bases from V and 2 bases from J; junction bases left unmatched: 4. Per germline, CDR1 MNHEY and CDR2 SMNVEV (reference sequence). In DNA form, the CDR3 reads TGTGCCACCTTGGGACAGAACTATGGCTACACCTTC. Translation gives CATLGQNYGYTF.

The CDR3 nucleotides read TGTGCCAGCAGCCAAGATCTGTTAGCGCGGACCCAGTACTTC. Protein product: CASSQDLLARTQYF. J is TRBJ2-5 and V is TRBV4-2; TRBD2 might be the D (5 bases). In germline, CDR1 is LGHNA, CDR2 YNFKEQ. This CDR3 has 14 residues. The V end was cut by 0 bases, the J end by 7 bases, with 12 bases between.

This clonotype was detected many times. CDR3 sequence reads: CASSGAKHRYGYTF. The CDR3 nucleotides read TGTGCCAGCAGTGGGGCCAAGCACCGCTATGGCTACACCTTC. The chain employs TRBV28 and TRBJ1-2; D may be TRBD1 (5 bases). The CDR3 has 14 residues. Germline CDR1 reads MDHEN; CDR2 reads SYDVKM. Trimming stripped 5 bases from V and 4 bases from J, with 14 bases between.

This clonotype was counted at least ten times. This rearrangement joins TRBV11-1 to TRBJ2-3; TRBD1 agrees at 9 bases. This CDR3 contains 14 residues. J lost 2 bases, V lost 8 bases, and 5 bases had no gene match. Germline lookup yields CDR1 SGHAT and CDR2 FQDESV (reference sequence). The CDR3 DNA sequence: TGTGCCAGCTGTACAGGGGGCCCCACAGATACGCAGTATTTT. This gives the protein CASCTGGPTDTQYF.

The chain combines TRBV11-1 with TRBJ2-2; D remains ambiguous. CDR3 length equals 12 residues. V lost 4 bases and J lost 4, with 4 bases in between. Germline V gene data show CDR1 as SGHAT and CDR2 as FQDESV (reference sequence). CDR3 sequence (DNA): TGTGCCAGCAGCTACATCACCGGGGAGCTGTTTTTT. It is translated as CASSYITGELFF. Complete variable domain (other parts from reference TRBV11-1 and TRBJ2-2): EAEVAQSPRYKITEKSQAVAFWCDPISGHATLYWYRQILGQGPELLVQFQDESVVDDSQLPKDRFSAERLKGVDSTLKIQPAELGDSAMYLCASSYITGELFFGEGSRLTVL.

This clonotype was picked up a small number of times. The chain links TRBV12-3 or TRBV12-4 to TRBJ2-4, with 9 nucleotides matching TRBD1. The junction had 12 bases not matched to a gene; V was cut back by 9 bases and J by 0 bases. The CDR3 spans 17 residues. The CDR3 bases are TGTGCCAGGGCGCACTACCGGGACAGGGTAGCCAAAAACATTCAGTACTTC. Its translation: CARAHYRDRVAKNIQYF.

This clonotype was counted many times. This chain links TRBV29-1 with TRBJ1-2; D unclear. There are 14 residues in the CDR3. In germline, CDR1 is SQVTM, CDR2 ANQGSEA. Trimming removed 4 bases at V and 6 bases at J, with 18 bases between. CDR3 sequence reads: CSVVERRALDGYTF. Written as DNA, the CDR3 is TGCAGCGTTGTAGAACGGAGGGCGTTGGATGGCTACACCTTC.

The V call is TRBV6-5, the J call TRBJ2-7; D is unclear. This CDR3 has 12 amino acids. Germline V CDR1 and CDR2: MNHEY, SVGAGI. V was pared by 5 bases and J by 3 bases, with 8 bases between. The CDR3 coding sequence is TGTGCCAGCAGTGGCCCTTACTACGAGCAGTACTTC. Its protein product is CASSGPYYEQYF.

This clonotype was picked up many times. The CDR3 region is CASSQDWQPNQPQHF. CDR3 coding DNA: TGCGCCAGCAGCCAAGATTGGCAGCCCAATCAGCCCCAGCATTTT. The chain combines TRBV4-1 with TRBJ1-5; D remains ambiguous. Germline V gene lookup returns CDR1 MGHRA and CDR2 YSYEKL. Deletions cut 0 bases from V and 3 bases from J, with 9 bases between. The CDR3 is 15 amino acids.

There are many counts of this clonotype. This chain connects TRBV5-4 to TRBJ2-5; D possibly corresponds to TRBD2 (6 bases). Looked up from germline, CDR1 is SGHNT and CDR2 is YYREEE (reference sequence). This CDR3 is 15 amino acids long. V was shortened by 1 base and J by 4 bases, with 14 bases between the two germline ends. Written as DNA, the CDR3 is TGTGCCAGCAGCTTGCCTCTAGCGAAAGGAGAGACCCAGTACTTC. Residues: CASSLPLAKGETQYF.